Each of the 11 T cell receptor beta chains below was sequenced from the same sample in a study of shared clonotypes between healthy human individuals. The method was immunoSEQ multiplex PCR; TCRdb's version includes in-frame clones alone and lacks a portion of them. The sample records about 1.5 million clones, 98% being singletons. The sequencing sample was made of naive CD4+ T cells sorted from blood. Regarding subset: CD45RA+ positively selected. The origin of the receptors is a man in his thirties or forties in good health.

This rearrangement joins TRBV18 to TRBJ2-4; D possibly corresponds to TRBD2 (6 bases). CDR3 length: 16 amino acids. Per germline, CDR1 KGHSH and CDR2 LQKENI. Deletions cut 2 bases from V and 1 base from J, with 12 bases between. This chain's CDR3 is CASSPVGGIAKNIQYF. CDR3 nucleotides: TGTGCCAGCTCACCAGTTGGGGGGATTGCCAAAAACATTCAGTACTTC.

The chain links TRBV19 to TRBJ1-2; TRBD1 matches 7 bases. The CDR3 runs to 15 residues. V lost 5 bases and J lost 4; bases outside the gene matches: 10. Germline CDR1 is LNHDA and CDR2 is SQIVND (reference sequence). The CDR3 DNA reads as TGTGCCAGTAGTCTCAGCGGGACAGCCCCCTATGGCTACACCTTC. Translation gives CASSLSGTAPYGYTF.

The chain carries TRBV7-8 and TRBJ1-1; possibly TRBD1 for D (5 bases). The CDR3 consists of 14 residues. V lost 5 bases and J lost 4, with 14 bases in between. Germline CDR1 SGHVS, CDR2 FQNEAQ. CDR3 amino acids: CASSAHGGGTEAFF. The CDR3 DNA reads TGTGCCAGCAGCGCTCACGGGGGGGGCACTGAAGCTTTCTTT.

The chain couples TRBV9 to TRBJ2-5; no definite D call. V shed 1 base and J shed 4 bases, with 11 bases lying between them. The CDR3 covers 14 residues. Germline V gene sequence: CDR1 SGDLS, CDR2 YYNGEE. The CDR3 spells CASSVTGGAETQYF. The CDR3 nucleotides read TGTGCCAGCAGCGTAACTGGCGGCGCAGAGACCCAGTACTTC.

The genes are TRBV5-6 and TRBJ1-4; no definite D call. The CDR3 extends over 15 amino acids. CDR1 and CDR2 from the germline V gene are SGHDT and YYEEEE. Trimming stripped 2 bases from V and 0 bases from J, with 8 bases between. For the CDR3, the DNA is TGTGCCAGCAGCTTTGATTGGACAACTAATGAAAAACTGTTTTTT. Translating gives CASSFDWTTNEKLFF.

The chain uses TRBV19 and TRBJ2-1; either TRBD1 or TRBD2 may supply D (6 bases each). The CDR3 consists of 16 residues. Germline CDR1 and CDR2: LNHDA and SQIVND (reference sequence). The V end lost 11 bases, the J end lost 0 bases, and 20 bases lay between the germline ends. The CDR3 DNA is TGTGCCTCCCGGGGGCTTGGCGGCACCTCCTACAATGAGCAGTTCTTC. Amino acid sequence: CASRGLGGTSYNEQFF.

The rearrangement joins TRBV5-1 to TRBJ2-7; 9 bases match TRBD1. The CDR3 loop spans 14 amino acids. V was clipped by 4 bases and J by 4 bases; unmatched bases: 6. Germline loops: CDR1 SGHRS, CDR2 YFSETQ. The CDR3 here is CASSADRGEYEQYF. The CDR3 DNA sequence: TGCGCCAGCAGCGCCGACAGGGGGGAATACGAGCAGTACTTC.

The CDR3 bases are TGCAGTGCCCGGTATGGGACCCAGTACTTC. Translated: CSARYGTQYF. The J gene is TRBJ2-5, the V gene TRBV20-1; D remains unclear. V was clipped by 6 bases and J by 7 bases, with 9 bases between them. The CDR3 is 10 amino acids. Germline values: CDR1 DFQATT, CDR2 SNEGSKA (reference sequence).

The chain joins TRBV7-6 to TRBJ2-2; no reliable D call. The CDR3 sequence is 13 residues long. CDR1 SGHVS and CDR2 FNYEAQ come from the germline V gene. Trimming removed 1 base from V and 4 bases from J, with 4 bases in between. The CDR3 nucleotides read TGTGCCAGCAGCTTAGTCTCCACCGGGGAGCTGTTTTTT. It is translated as CASSLVSTGELFF.

Comment on this clone: A junction end diverges from the germline sequence, so it may reflect a read error. The chain uses TRBV7-7 and TRBJ2-7; 9 bases agree with TRBD1. CDR1 and CDR2 from the germline V gene are SSHAT and FNYEAQ (reference sequence). The length of the CDR3 is 13 residues. The CDR3 sequence: CASSPGQGRGQYF. In nucleotides, the CDR3 is TGTGCTAGCAGCCCGGGACAGGGTCGGGGGCAGTACTTC.

The rearrangement uses TRBV18 and TRBJ1-5; D gene unclear. V was pared by 6 bases and J by 9 bases, with 12 bases between. CDR1 is KGHSH, CDR2 LQKENI, per germline. CDR3 size: 12 residues. The CDR3 coding sequence is TGTGCCAGCTCCGAAAAGTCGCTGCCCCAGCATTTT. It translates to CASSEKSLPQHF.